What follows are 5 T cell receptor beta chains derived from one specimen sequenced in a study of T cells in Graves' hyperthyroidism and ophthalmopathy. Amplification of TCR beta CDR3 regions was performed using RNA transcripts as template. HTBI primers were used for first-round RT-PCR of the TCR CDR3. One entry per CDR3 protein, called by TCRdb with MiXCR from the multiplex PCR reads. The data contain approximately 740,000 distinct CDR3 sequences, 14% of them singletons. Sample: blood. The receptors here all came from a young woman with Graves' hyperthyroidism.

This clonotype was detected many times. The chain joins TRBV6-1 to TRBJ2-3, with TRBD2 matching 8 bases. J gave up 3 bases and V 6 bases, and 8 bases lay outside the gene matches. The CDR3 is made up of 15 amino acids. Germline CDR1 and CDR2: MNHNS and SASEGT. This CDR3 reads CASSQPGGLTDTQYF. As DNA, the CDR3 is TGTGCCAGCAGCCAACCGGGAGGGCTGACAGATACGCAGTATTTT.

There are many counts of this clonotype. The chain is built from TRBV11-2 and TRBJ2-1; no reliable D call. The CDR3 spans 12 residues. Germline CDR1 reads SGHAT; CDR2 reads FQNNGV. V was shortened by 1 base and J by 7 bases, with 5 bases between the two germline ends. CDR3: CASSLGQNEQFF. DNA for the CDR3: TGTGCCAGCAGCTTAGGACAAAATGAGCAGTTCTTC.

This clonotype was seen at least ten times. The chain recombines TRBV4-3 with TRBJ1-1; no clear D gene. This CDR3 is 13 amino acids long. Per the germline V gene, CDR1 is LGHNA and CDR2 is YSLEER. The V and J ends lost 1 base and 10 bases respectively, with 13 bases between them. The CDR3 loop is CASSQVEDSGAFF. CDR3 DNA sequence: TGCGCCAGCAGCCAAGTTGAAGACTCGGGAGCTTTCTTT.

The chain employs TRBV11-3 and TRBJ2-4; a weak D match, TRBD1 (5 bases). Germline assignment: CDR1 SGHNT and CDR2 YENEEA. The CDR3 is 14 amino acids. V dropped 0 bases and J dropped 8 bases, with 11 bases sitting between them. CDR3 coding DNA: TGTGCCAGCAGCTTAGATCCAAGGGGTGACATTCAGTACTTC. Translation: CASSLDPRGDIQYF.

The chain has TRBV9 and TRBJ2-5, with TRBD2 as a possible D gene (7 bases). Trimming took off 5 bases at V and 5 bases at J, with 16 bases between the two ends. The CDR3 has 14 residues. The V gene's germline CDR1 is SGDLS and CDR2 YYNGEE. The CDR3 sequence is CASSPSGGGETQYF. DNA of the CDR3: TGTGCCAGCAGTCCTAGCGGAGGGGGGGAGACCCAGTACTTC. The full variable domain, completed using reference TRBV9 and TRBJ2-5, is DSGVTQTPKHLITATGQRVTLRCSPRSGDLSVYWYQQSLDQGLQFLIQYYNGEERAKGNILERFSAQQFPDLHSELNLSSLELGDSALYFCASSPSGGGETQYFGPGTRLLVL.